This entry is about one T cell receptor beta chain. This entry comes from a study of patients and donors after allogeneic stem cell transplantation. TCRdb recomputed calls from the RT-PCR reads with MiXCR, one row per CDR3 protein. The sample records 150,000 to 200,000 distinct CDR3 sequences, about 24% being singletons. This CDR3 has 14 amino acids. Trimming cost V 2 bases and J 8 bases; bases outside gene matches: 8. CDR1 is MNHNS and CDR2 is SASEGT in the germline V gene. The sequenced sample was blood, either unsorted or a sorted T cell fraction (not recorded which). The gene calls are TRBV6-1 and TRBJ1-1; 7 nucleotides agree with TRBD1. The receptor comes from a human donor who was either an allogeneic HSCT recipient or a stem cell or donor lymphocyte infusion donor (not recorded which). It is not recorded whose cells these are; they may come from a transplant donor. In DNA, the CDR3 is TGTGCCAGCAGTGAAATGGACAGGTCTAGGGAAGCTTTCTTT. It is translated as CASSEMDRSREAFF.